This TCR beta chain was observed in a study of blood T cell repertoires in COVID-19. Overall study: Whether acute or convalescent, the COVID-19 samples came from the United States, Italy and Spain. Sources were T cells, B-cell-depleted T cells, or PBMCs; the material itself was cDNA or gDNA.

Original processing notes: Using reference gene primer amplification, nucleated cell counts were estimated. Clones were sequenced by immunoSEQ multiplex PCR, and TCRdb holds only the in-frame ones, with some missing. V and J calls and clone size are as listed in that table; D and trimming were resolved from the DNA. The sample yields a few hundred thousand clones, 82% seen once. V dropped 3 bases and J dropped 4 bases, with 13 bases sitting between them. Germline CDR1 is SGHRS and CDR2 is YFSETQ. This CDR3 region has 15 residues. This clone has a single count. The clonotype was recovered from a woman aged 18-29 years with acute or convalescent COVID-19. The rearrangement joins TRBV5-1 to TRBJ2-2; D not resolved. The sample taken for sequencing was peripheral blood. In DNA, the CDR3 is TGCGCCAGCAGCTCCGGTGTAACCCGCACCGGGGAGCTGTTTTTT. Residues: CASSSGVTRTGELFF.